These T cell receptor beta chains were read from a single sample in a study of blood T cell repertoires in COVID-19. Sequencing used immunoSEQ multiplex PCR; TCRdb keeps in-frame clones, though not all of them. The table shows over 150,000 clones, with roughly 76% occurring only once. Sequencing used peripheral blood. The origin of the receptors is a woman at least 80 years old with COVID-19, enrolled during active disease. Both conserved end residues are part of each CDR3. D genes are given only for firm matches.

V,J,D,length,CDR3,DNA
TRBV14,TRBJ2-5,.,15,CASSQDRATTETQYF,TGTGCCAGCAGCCAAGACAGGGCAACGACAGAGACCCAGTACTTC
TRBV6-5,TRBJ1-1,TRBD1,14,CASSLQGRGTEAFF,TGTGCCAGCAGCCTACAGGGCAGGGGGACTGAAGCTTTCTTT
TRBV19,TRBJ2-1,TRBD2,17,CASSPTLTSGMGNEQFF,TGTGCCAGTAGTCCAACGCTGACTAGCGGGATGGGCAATGAGCAGTTCTTC
TRBV19,TRBJ2-1,TRBD2,14,CASRTSGRDNEQFF,TGTGCCAGTAGGACTAGCGGGAGAGACAATGAGCAGTTCTTC
TRBV7-9,TRBJ2-2,.,12,CASSLLSGELFF,TGTGCCAGCAGCTTACTAAGCGGGGAGCTGTTTTTT
TRBV15,TRBJ2-5,TRBD2,17,CATSNGLAGGVQETQYF,TGTGCCACCAGCAATGGACTAGCGGGGGGGGTACAAGAGACCCAGTACTTC
TRBV18,TRBJ2-5,.,16,CASSPSLKGGTETQYF,TGTGCCAGCTCACCATCCCTTAAGGGAGGTACAGAGACCCAGTACTTC
TRBV19,TRBJ1-2,TRBD1,16,CASSMPGGLPNYGYTF,TGTGCCAGTAGTATGCCAGGGGGCCTTCCAAACTATGGCTACACCTTC
TRBV19,TRBJ1-5,TRBD1,12,CASVQGTQPQHF,TGTGCCAGTGTACAGGGGACTCAGCCCCAGCATTTT
TRBV6-5,TRBJ1-1,.,13,CASKGQLNTEAFF,TGTGCCAGCAAGGGACAACTGAACACTGAAGCTTTCTTT
TRBV14,TRBJ2-7,.,13,CASSQIGTPEQYF,TGTGCCAGCAGCCAGATCGGGACTCCCGAGCAGTACTTC